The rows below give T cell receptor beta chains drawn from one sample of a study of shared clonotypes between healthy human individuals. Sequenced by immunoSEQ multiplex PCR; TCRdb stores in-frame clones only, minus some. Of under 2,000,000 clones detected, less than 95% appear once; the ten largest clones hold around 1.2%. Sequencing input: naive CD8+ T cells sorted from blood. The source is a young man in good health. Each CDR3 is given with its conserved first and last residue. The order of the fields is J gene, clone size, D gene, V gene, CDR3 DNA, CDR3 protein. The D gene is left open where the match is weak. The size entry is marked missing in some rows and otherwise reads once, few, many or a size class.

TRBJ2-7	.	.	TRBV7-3	TGTGCCAGCAGCCCTGGGGTTGGCTCCTACGAGCAGTACTTC	CASSPGVGSYEQYF
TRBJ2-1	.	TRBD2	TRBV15	TGTGCCACCAGCAGAGATTCACTAGCGGGTTCCAATGAGCAGTTCTTC	CATSRDSLAGSNEQFF
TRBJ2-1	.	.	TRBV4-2	TGTGCCAGCAGCCAAGATTATTTGGGGGGCCAGGATGAGCAGTTCTTC	CASSQDYLGGQDEQFF
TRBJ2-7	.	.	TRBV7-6	TGTGCCAGCAGCAACAGGGGGGGTATCTACGAGCAGTACTTC	CASSNRGGIYEQYF
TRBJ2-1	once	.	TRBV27	TGTGCCAGCCGGGACAACCCGGCGGCCTCCTACAATGAGCAGTTCTTC	CASRDNPAASYNEQFF
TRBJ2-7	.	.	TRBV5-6	TGTGCCAGCAGCTTGGGGTCCGGGTGGGGGAGCTCCTACGAGCAGTACTTC	CASSLGSGWGSSYEQYF
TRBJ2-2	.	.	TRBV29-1	TGCAGCGTTGAAGAATTCGGGGGTGGGACCGGGGAGCTGTTTTTT	CSVEEFGGGTGELFF
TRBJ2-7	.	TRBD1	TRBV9	TGTGCCAGCAGCGAGGGACAGGAGAGCTCCTACGAGCAGTACTTC	CASSEGQESSYEQYF
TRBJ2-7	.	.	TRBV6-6	TGTGCCAGCACGGCGGGGTCCTACGAGCAGTACTTC	CASTAGSYEQYF
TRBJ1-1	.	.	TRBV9	TGTGCCAGCAGCGTAGGTCCCCCTTGGACAGCTGAAGCTTTCTTT	CASSVGPPWTAEAFF
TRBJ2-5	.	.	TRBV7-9	TGTGCCAGCAGCGGACAGCAAGAGACCCAGTACTTC	CASSGQQETQYF
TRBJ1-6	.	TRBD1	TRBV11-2	TGTGCCAGCAGCTTCCTCTCACAGGGGATTTATAATTCACCCCTCCACTTT	CASSFLSQGIYNSPLHF
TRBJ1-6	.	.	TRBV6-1	TGTGCCAGCAGTGAACTAGGGGTTGGACCCTATTCACCCCTCCACTTT	CASSELGVGPYSPLHF
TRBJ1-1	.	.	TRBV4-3	TGCGCCAGCAGCCAAGCAGTAAGTCTGGACACTGAAGCTTTCTTT	CASSQAVSLDTEAFF
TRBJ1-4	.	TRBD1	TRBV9	TGTGCCAGCAGCGTAGAAGGTGGGGGACAGACTAATGAAAAACTGTTTTTT	CASSVEGGGQTNEKLFF
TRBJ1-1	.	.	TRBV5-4	TGTGCCAGCAGCTTGGGTAGTTGGAGTACAAAGACTGAAGCTTTCTTT	CASSLGSWSTKTEAFF